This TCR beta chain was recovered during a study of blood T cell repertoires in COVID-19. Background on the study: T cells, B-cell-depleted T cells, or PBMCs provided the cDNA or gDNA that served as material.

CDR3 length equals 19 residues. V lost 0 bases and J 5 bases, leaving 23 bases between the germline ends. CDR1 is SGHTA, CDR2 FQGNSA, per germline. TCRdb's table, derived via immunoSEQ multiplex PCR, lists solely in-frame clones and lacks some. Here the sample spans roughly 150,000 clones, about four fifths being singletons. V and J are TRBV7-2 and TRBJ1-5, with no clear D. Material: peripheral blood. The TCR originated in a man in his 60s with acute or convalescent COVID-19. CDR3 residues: CASSLAGSLGSGNDQPQHF. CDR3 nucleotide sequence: TGTGCCAGCAGCTTAGCAGGGTCACTAGGTTCCGGGAACGATCAGCCCCAGCATTTT.